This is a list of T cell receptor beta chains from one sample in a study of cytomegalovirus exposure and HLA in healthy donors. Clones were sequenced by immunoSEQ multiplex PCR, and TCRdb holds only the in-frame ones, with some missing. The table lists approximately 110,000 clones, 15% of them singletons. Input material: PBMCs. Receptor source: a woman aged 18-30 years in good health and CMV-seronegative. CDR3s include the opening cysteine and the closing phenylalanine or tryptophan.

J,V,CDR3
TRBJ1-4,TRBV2,CASSETGRGREKLFF
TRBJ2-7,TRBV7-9,CASTTGTGRDEQYF
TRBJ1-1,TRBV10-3,CAISVGGGDTEAFF
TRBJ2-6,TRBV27,CASRYLEASGANVLTF
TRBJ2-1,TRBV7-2,CASSLARYYNEQFF
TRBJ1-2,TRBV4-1,CASSQEFGGSYGYTF
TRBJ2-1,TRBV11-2,CASSLAGGLAGEAWGKFF
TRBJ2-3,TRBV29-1,CSAHRGGSIDTQYF
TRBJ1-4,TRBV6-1,CASRADRGEAKLFF
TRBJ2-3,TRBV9,CASSDDRDYTDTQYF
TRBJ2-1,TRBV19,CASSKGSGGALSYNEQFF
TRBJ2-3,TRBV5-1,CASSLGRGSTDTQYF
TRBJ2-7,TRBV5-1,CASRRDSYEQYF
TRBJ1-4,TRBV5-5,CASSPGTGIEKLFF
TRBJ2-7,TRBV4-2,CASSQDRLAEYSYEQYF
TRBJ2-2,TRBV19,CASSILDLGIPGELFF
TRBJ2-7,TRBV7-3,CASSLGGAGHEQYF
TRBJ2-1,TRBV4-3,CASSHRTTGTEYNEQFF
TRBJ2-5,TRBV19,CASSTTTGPLETQYF
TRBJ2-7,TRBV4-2,CASSRGAYEQYF
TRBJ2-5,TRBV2,CASSGLGGSGETQYF
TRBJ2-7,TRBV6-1,CASSEMTGGAREQYF
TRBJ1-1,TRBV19,CASSNRVGTEAFF
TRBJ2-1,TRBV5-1,CASSPSGGRYNEQFF
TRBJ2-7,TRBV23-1,CASIVVGQSCYEQYF
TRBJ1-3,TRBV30,CAWSSGTVGPDGNTIYF
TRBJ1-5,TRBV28,CASSLYRDAPYSNQPQHF
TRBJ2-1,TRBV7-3,CASSLGLAYYNEQFF
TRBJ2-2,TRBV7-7,CASSRDRGTGELFF
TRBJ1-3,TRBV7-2,CASSLTGASSGNTIYF
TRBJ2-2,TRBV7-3,CASGRTTGELFF
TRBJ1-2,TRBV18,CASSPEQSYGYTF
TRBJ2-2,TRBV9,CASSVEASGGTGELFF
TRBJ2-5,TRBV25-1,CASSGWGGGQETQYF